This T cell receptor (beta chain) originates from a study of siplizumab effects on memory and regulatory T cells. Some clones are missing from TCRdb's copy, which holds only in-frame ones; the method was immunoSEQ multiplex PCR. The sample includes about 100,000 clones, about 94% seen only once; the top ten take 1% to 1.5%. The CDR3 totals 15 residues. The germline V gene encodes CDR1 MDHEN and CDR2 SYDVKM. Germline trimming cut 7 bases from V and 6 bases from J; bases unmatched to any gene: 10. The chain has TRBV28 and TRBJ2-3; TRBD2 aligns across 10 bases. The origin of this receptor is a human donor in good health. Sequenced sample: non-Treg CD4+ T cells sorted from blood. The CDR3 region has the DNA TGTGCCAGCACTCCGGGGACTAGCGTTATCGATACGCAGTATTTT. Translated: CASTPGTSVIDTQYF.